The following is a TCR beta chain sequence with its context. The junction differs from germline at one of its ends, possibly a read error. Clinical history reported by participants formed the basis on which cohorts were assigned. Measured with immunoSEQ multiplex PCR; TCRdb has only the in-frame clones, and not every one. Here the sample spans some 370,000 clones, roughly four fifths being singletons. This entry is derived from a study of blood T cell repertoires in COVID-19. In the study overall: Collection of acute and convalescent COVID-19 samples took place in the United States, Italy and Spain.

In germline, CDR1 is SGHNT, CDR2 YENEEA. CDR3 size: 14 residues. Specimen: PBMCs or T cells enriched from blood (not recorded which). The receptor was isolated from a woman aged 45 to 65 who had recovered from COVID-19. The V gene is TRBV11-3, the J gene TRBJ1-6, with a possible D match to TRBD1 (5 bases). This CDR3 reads CASTLRGSDSPLHF. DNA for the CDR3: TGTGCCAGCACCTTAAGGGGTTCGGATTCACCCCTCCACTTT.